The subject of this entry is one T cell receptor (beta chain). The data were taken from a study of T cell changes during pregnancy in multiple sclerosis. The table came from immunoSEQ multiplex PCR; TCRdb's copy has only in-frame clones and leaves some out. This table holds around 31,000 clones, roughly 91% found once. The clonotype originates from a female donor with multiple sclerosis, enrolled in a pregnancy study. The specimen was CD4+ T cells from peripheral blood mononuclear cells, collected in the second trimester of pregnancy.

The CDR3 DNA reads TGTGCCAGCAGGTCCGGGACTAGCGCTTTCGGGGAGCAGTTCTTC. Translation gives CASRSGTSAFGEQFF. The chain joins TRBV2 to TRBJ2-1, with 10 bases lining up with TRBD2. The germline V gene has CDR1 SNHLY and CDR2 FYNNEI. There are 15 residues in the CDR3. The ends lost 6 bases at V and 10 bases at J; junction bases unmatched: 12.